These T cell receptor beta chains were read from a single sample in a study of Ad26.COV2.S vaccination and SARS-CoV-2 variants. Using immunoSEQ multiplex PCR, the repertoire was profiled, and TCRdb retains in-frame clones only, with some absent. The table records about 350,000 clones, around 89% of them present only once. This specimen was peripheral blood, taken in a trial of Ad26.COV2.S vaccine versus placebo. Receptor source: a person aged 18-65 years who received the Ad26.COV2.S COVID-19 vaccine or a placebo. Each CDR3 is given with its conserved first and last residue. The order of the fields is D gene, J gene, clone size, V gene, CDR3 protein, CDR3 DNA. The D gene is left open where the match is weak. Size is omitted from some rows. Given values are once, few, many or a class for expanded clones.

D: -; J: TRBJ2-5; size: -; V: TRBV7-9; CDR3: CASSSPLQETQYF; DNA: TGTGCCAGCAGCTCCCCACTCCAAGAGACCCAGTACTTC
D: -; J: TRBJ1-4; size: -; V: TRBV19; CDR3: CASSILGEKLFF; DNA: TGTGCCAGTAGTATCTTGGGGGAAAAACTGTTTTTT
D: TRBD2; J: TRBJ2-1; size: -; V: TRBV28; CDR3: CASREREYHNEQFF; DNA: TGTGCCAGCAGGGAGCGGGAGTACCACAATGAGCAGTTCTTC
D: TRBD1; J: TRBJ2-5; size: -; V: TRBV28; CDR3: CASSNRDRQETQYF; DNA: TGTGCCAGCAGCAACCGGGACAGGCAGGAGACCCAGTACTTC
D: -; J: TRBJ2-7; size: once; V: TRBV9; CDR3: CASSVDATRGMWGEQYF; DNA: TGTGCCAGCAGCGTAGATGCGACACGGGGGATGTGGGGCGAGCAGTACTTC
D: -; J: TRBJ1-5; size: once; V: TRBV18; CDR3: CASSREGDSNQPQHF; DNA: TGTGCCAGCTCACGGGAAGGAGATAGCAATCAGCCCCAGCATTTT
D: -; J: TRBJ2-2; size: -; V: TRBV14; CDR3: CASSLVNGELFF; DNA: TGTGCCAGCAGCCTCGTCAACGGGGAGCTGTTTTTT
D: -; J: TRBJ2-2; size: -; V: TRBV7-9; CDR3: CASSYPATGELFF; DNA: TGTGCCAGCAGCTACCCAGCGACCGGGGAGCTGTTTTTT
D: -; J: TRBJ1-1; size: once; V: TRBV6-6; CDR3: CASSPSGGLKNTEAFF; DNA: TGTGCCAGCAGTCCCTCGGGGGGTTTAAAAAACACTGAAGCTTTCTTT
D: TRBD1; J: TRBJ2-5; size: -; V: TRBV11-2; CDR3: CASSFLTGAKTQYF; DNA: TGTGCCAGCAGCTTCCTGACAGGGGCGAAGACCCAGTACTTC
D: TRBD2; J: TRBJ2-1; size: once; V: TRBV27; CDR3: CASSPGTSGTVEQFF; DNA: TGTGCCAGCAGTCCCGGGACTAGCGGGACAGTTGAGCAGTTCTTC
D: TRBD1; J: TRBJ2-5; size: -; V: TRBV7-7; CDR3: CASSSNQGAGETQYF; DNA: TGTGCCAGCAGTTCTAATCAGGGGGCGGGAGAGACCCAGTACTTC
D: -; J: TRBJ2-7; size: -; V: TRBV7-2; CDR3: CASSLTGQNSYEQYF; DNA: TGTGCCAGCAGCTTAACGGGGCAGAACTCCTACGAGCAGTACTTC
D: -; J: TRBJ2-7; size: -; V: TRBV28; CDR3: CASSRTGLPYEQYF; DNA: TGTGCCAGCAGTCGTACAGGCCTCCCCTACGAGCAGTACTTC
D: -; J: TRBJ1-5; size: -; V: TRBV19; CDR3: CASSPETYNQPQHF; DNA: TGTGCCAGTAGTCCGGAAACCTACAATCAGCCCCAGCATTTT
D: -; J: TRBJ1-6; size: -; V: TRBV12-3/TRBV12-4; CDR3: CAARSGYNSPLHF; DNA: TGTGCCGCCCGATCGGGCTATAATTCACCCCTCCACTTT
D: TRBD1; J: TRBJ2-2; size: -; V: TRBV7-9; CDR3: CASSARTGGPGELFF; DNA: TGTGCCAGCAGCGCAAGGACAGGGGGGCCCGGGGAGCTGTTTTTT
D: TRBD2; J: TRBJ2-7; size: -; V: TRBV20-1; CDR3: CSASSGLAGYEQYF; DNA: TGCAGTGCTAGTAGTGGTCTAGCGGGGTACGAGCAGTACTTC
D: -; J: TRBJ1-2; size: -; V: TRBV4-1; CDR3: CASSQEGFGYTF; DNA: TGCGCCAGCAGCCAAGAAGGGTTTGGCTACACCTTC
D: -; J: TRBJ2-1; size: -; V: TRBV9; CDR3: CASSVAGYLAFNEQFF; DNA: TGTGCCAGCAGCGTAGCCGGATATCTAGCGTTCAATGAGCAGTTCTTC